This T cell receptor (beta chain) was found in a study of T cells in Graves' hyperthyroidism and ophthalmopathy. Study-level results: Blood also contained most expanded thyroid clonotypes above 0.001.

V was trimmed by 5 bases and J by 7 bases, leaving 9 bases between them. Germline V gives CDR1 MNHNS, CDR2 SASEGT. CDR3 length: 12 residues. This clonotype came up many times. Antigen unknown. The TCR beta CDR3 regions underwent amplification using RNA transcripts as the source. A set of HTBI primers served as the primers for a first-round RT-PCR of the TCR CDR3. One entry per CDR3 protein, called by TCRdb with MiXCR from the multiplex PCR reads. Among 550,000 to 650,000 distinct CDR3 sequences listed, around 13% were seen once. The diagnoses drew upon clinical symptoms, serum thyroxine and TRAb, thyroid ultrasound and orbital computed tomography. From 10 ml of fresh peripheral blood, PBMCs were isolated.

This clonotype was obtained from a woman in her thirties or forties with Graves' hyperthyroidism. Sample: blood. The gene calls are TRBV6-1 and TRBJ2-1; TRBD1 is a possible D gene (6 bases). This chain's CDR3 is CASSPQGNEQFF. CDR3 coding DNA: TGTGCCAGCAGTCCCCAGGGGAATGAGCAGTTCTTC.